Listed below are T cell receptor beta chains from one sample, sequenced in a study of cytomegalovirus exposure and HLA in healthy donors. The table came from immunoSEQ multiplex PCR; TCRdb's copy has only in-frame clones and leaves some out. The sample contains more than 95,000 clones, about 96% of which appear only once. Sequenced sample: PBMCs. These receptors originate from a young man in good health and CMV-seronegative. CDR3s include the opening cysteine and the closing phenylalanine or tryptophan. D genes are given only for firm matches. The size entry is marked missing in some rows and otherwise reads once, few, many or a size class.

abundance	v_gene	j_gene	d_gene	CDR3aa	CDR3nt
.	TRBV7-6	TRBJ1-2	TRBD1	CASSLKTGTGLFNYGYTF	TGTGCCAGCAGCTTAAAAACCGGGACAGGCCTCTTTAATTATGGCTACACCTTC
once	TRBV28	TRBJ2-2	TRBD2	CASSLGTSVIGELFF	TGTGCCAGCAGTTTAGGGACTAGCGTAATCGGGGAGCTGTTTTTT
.	TRBV18	TRBJ2-6	TRBD1	CASSPDFQGAGGANVLTF	TGTGCCAGCTCACCGGATTTCCAGGGGGCAGGCGGGGCCAACGTCCTGACTTTC
.	TRBV7-2	TRBJ2-1	TRBD2	CASSFEREGRFF	TGTGCCAGCAGCTTCGAGCGGGAGGGCCGTTTCTTC
.	TRBV6-1	TRBJ2-7	.	CASSRNRDSYEQYF	TGTGCCAGCAGTCGTAACAGGGATTCCTACGAGCAGTACTTC
.	TRBV9	TRBJ1-1	TRBD1	CASSVDRAGVTEAFF	TGTGCCAGCAGCGTCGACAGGGCTGGGGTCACTGAAGCTTTCTTT
.	TRBV11-3	TRBJ2-7	.	CASSTLYEQYF	TGTGCCAGCAGCACCCTATACGAGCAGTACTTC
.	TRBV4-1	TRBJ1-2	TRBD1	CASSQAIGQESYGYTF	TGCGCCAGCAGCCAAGCCATAGGACAGGAAAGCTATGGCTACACCTTC
once	TRBV4-1	TRBJ1-5	.	CASSQSGGEFQPQHF	TGCGCCAGCAGCCAAAGTGGGGGGGAGTTTCAGCCCCAGCATTTT
.	TRBV13	TRBJ2-7	.	CASSPPRAYEQYF	TGTGCCAGCAGCCCACCCCGAGCCTACGAGCAGTACTTC
.	TRBV7-9	TRBJ2-2	.	CASSLARTNTGELFF	TGTGCCAGCAGCTTGGCCCGGACAAACACCGGGGAGCTGTTTTTT
.	TRBV7-9	TRBJ1-4	.	CASSPMVGGGVFF	TGTGCCAGCAGCCCTATGGTCGGGGGAGGGGTGTTTTTT
.	TRBV28	TRBJ2-1	.	CASSVAGEGTDNEQFF	TGTGCCAGCAGTGTCGCGGGCGAGGGTACCGACAATGAGCAGTTCTTC
.	TRBV11-1	TRBJ2-1	TRBD2	CASSPGHRLAGGRNEQFF	TGTGCCAGCAGCCCCGGACATCGACTAGCGGGAGGTAGGAATGAGCAGTTCTTC
.	TRBV12-5	TRBJ1-1	.	CASDPRTVNTEAFF	TGTGCTAGTGATCCACGGACAGTAAACACTGAAGCTTTCTTT
.	TRBV29-1	TRBJ1-2	TRBD1	CSVKRQGLNYGYTF	TGCAGCGTGAAGAGACAGGGCCTTAACTATGGCTACACCTTC
.	TRBV11-1	TRBJ2-3	TRBD2	CASSSPSGRKADTQYF	TGTGCCAGCAGCTCCCCTAGCGGGAGGAAGGCAGATACGCAGTATTTT
.	TRBV6-1	TRBJ2-5	TRBD1	CASSEVGDREVETQYF	TGTGCCAGCAGTGAAGTCGGGGACAGGGAGGTGGAGACCCAGTACTTC